This T cell receptor (beta chain) was found in a study of blood T cells in healthy people across ages. Study-wide points: TCR beta diversity per million T cells fell roughly linearly with age.

A note on this clonotype: What it binds is not known.

Researchers collected 9.5 to 10 milliliters of peripheral blood from every single donor. The germline V gene has CDR1 SGHDN and CDR2 FVKESK. V gave up 0 bases and J gave up 2 bases, with 19 bases separating them. The CDR3 has 19 residues. The use of a sample-barcoded 5' primer and a J-beta primer mix characterized a second PCR of about 6 to 11 cycles. Through a template-switch adaptor with 12 random nucleotides, each cDNA molecule received a tag. TCRdb called the 5' RACE reads again in MiXCR, with one record for every CDR3 protein. The top ten clones hold about a fifth of a sample with about 970,000 distinct CDR3 sequences, 51% of them seen once.

The TCR sequence derives from a woman aged 60-75 years in good health. What was sequenced was blood. This rearrangement joins TRBV14 to TRBJ2-2; tentatively, D is TRBD2 (5 bases). The CDR3 is CASSQEASLWSGNTGELFF. The CDR3 DNA follows: TGTGCCAGCAGCCAAGAAGCCTCGTTGTGGAGCGGTAACACCGGGGAGCTGTTTTTT.